This T cell receptor (beta chain) comes out of a study of cytomegalovirus exposure and HLA in healthy donors (dated by TCRdb to about 2017). Broadly, across the study: In an earlier analysis of some 550 of the donors, 276 Gb of sequence data and 120 million or so unique TCR beta sequences from roughly 190 million T cells were reported. In a later analysis, previously published TCR beta repertoires from several hundred donors were re-analyzed and high-resolution HLA genotyping was added so that TCR occurrence patterns could be studied. To decide whether each TCR beta V gene segment behaved as functional or pseudogenic, an earlier analysis of fewer than 750 of the donors relied on high-throughput TCR beta sequencing. About 320 gigabases of sequencing data and approximately 84 million unique TCR sequences were included in an early release covering around 650 HLA-typed donors. All discovery cohort repertoires had been generated on a single sequencing platform. Donor age, sex, ethnicity and CMV serostatus were compiled alongside the repertoire data. A later genetic analysis used genome-wide SNP genotypes for about 65% of the 666 donors, treating that subset as a discovery cohort. Both class I and class II loci were covered by HLA typing, at four-digit resolution. On average, around 200,000 unique TCR beta nucleotide sequences were sequenced per donor among some 430 genotyped donors of the cohort, with roughly a sixth of those sequences being non-productive. The number of typed donors differed by locus: roughly 629-640 for A, B, C, DRB1 and DQB1; 500 to 550 for DQA1; about 600 for DPA1; and about 450 for DPB1. The T cell repertoires of 550 to 850 subjects were profiled by immunosequencing and related to cytomegalovirus serostatus. Rather than drawing on any new phenotypic data, the later analysis identified candidate immune exposures from TCR beta sequences and the way those sequences occurred across donors. Of the 300 to 500 genotyped donors, 81% were placed in the genetic ancestry cluster associated with self-reported Caucasian donors. To predict cytomegalovirus infection status, the study combined high-throughput TCR immunosequencing, statistical association of individual TCRs with disease status, and machine learning. Besides the first cohort of 500 to 700 subjects, a separate validation cohort made up of 120 different subjects was used. Four to six DR-DQ haplotypes were handled as single units for association and clustering, since linkage in the cohort was strong. The study was designed to test whether signatures of past pathogen exposure could be identified by cataloging public T cell receptors.

Regarding this clone: No antigen is known for it. There are no base qualities to consult, and no much larger clone falls within one base.

Beyond this particular receptor, the publication reports: Correlated functional status among segregating V segments might reflect linkage disequilibrium, but an unknown experimental factor could not be ruled out. Because counts were too low, roughly 16 rarely observed V segments, including chromosome 9 orphons, were left out of the earlier analysis of some 640 of the donors. Strong co-occurrence of HLA alleles, especially DR and DQ, made assigning TCR associations to individual alleles difficult. According to a later analysis, TCR association rates differed among HLA loci, with DRB1 alleles showing the most associated TCRs and HLA-C alleles showing the fewest. In vitro tests confirmed that a few of the cytomegalovirus-associated TCR beta chains recognize cytomegalovirus antigens. Presence/absence analyses assumed roughly uniform sequencing depth across donors, an assumption that may not hold. In a later analysis, most CMV-associated TCR beta chains were found to appear HLA-restricted, with HLA associations seemingly driven largely by CMV exposure. In a later analysis, several top co-occurrence clusters were reported to appear linked to parvovirus B19, influenza, CMV and Epstein-Barr virus. V-gene and J-gene trimming of TCR beta chains was associated with a missense DCLRE1C variant in a later genetic analysis, and the association was replicated in an independent cohort. In a later analysis, HLA-associated TCR beta chains were found to be more clonally expanded and to have lower generation probabilities than equally common non-associated chains. Most TCR sequences were observed very rarely across donors, whereas some public TCRs were present in many individuals. In the study, roughly 160 TCR beta chains were listed as associated with cytomegalovirus. In this cohort, only TCR beta chains were sequenced, and detectable features were limited by the absence of alpha or paired-chain data. An earlier analysis of around 500 of the donors showed that most TCR beta V segments appeared in productive rearrangements either about 87% or about 30% of the time, which broadly matched IMGT annotations. The classifier was reported to diagnose cytomegalovirus status with high specificity and sensitivity in both the original cohort and the validation cohort. The sequencing pipeline was judged likely to have produced a cluster of highly shared sequence variants as a technical artifact. A later genetic analysis reported fewer N-insertions in productive TCRs among donors in an Asian-associated ancestry cluster than the roughly 690-donor mean. A further reported finding was that TCR beta sequences accurately predicted the HLA-A and HLA-B alleles for most subjects in the first cohort. At a false discovery rate of 0.05, a later analysis linked under 20,000 TCR beta sequences to specific HLA alleles. Because HLA typing was unavailable for some donors at each locus, only the typed subset was used in association tests. According to the authors, the approach could potentially be generalized to other disease states and immunological phenotypes. The 87-base-pair reads could not distinguish some IMGT-functional V segments, including TRBV6-2 and TRBV6-3, so those segments were excluded. The only immune exposure information available for the cohort was CMV serostatus.

The cohort comprised under 700 healthy bone marrow donors. Cohort members were all nominally healthy when sampled, although unrecorded immune exposures were likely present. The donor was CMV seronegative and was included in the group of a few hundred seronegative cohort members. Every donor gave a peripheral blood sample, and the peripheral blood mononuclear cells from that sample were used for TCR beta sequencing. Genomic DNA extraction from the blood cell samples was performed with the Qiagen DNeasy Blood Extraction Kit. The library was made by the immunoSEQ multiplex PCR assay. A mixture of 60 forward primers for TCR Vbeta segments and 13 reverse primers for TCR Jbeta segments was used in the multiplex PCR. Amplification of the CDR3 region of rearranged TCR beta genes was performed with a multiplex PCR assay on genomic DNA. Amplified TCR beta libraries were sequenced as 87-base-pair reads on the Illumina HiSeq System. On the study's bioinformatics: A later analysis counted about 82 million unique TCR beta chains across the 550 to 800 repertoires, and around 12 million of these chains were shared by at least two donors. Raw reads were error-corrected and collapsed into unique sequences by a nearest-neighbor algorithm in which closely related sequences were merged to remove PCR and sequencing errors. V, D and J gene segments were assigned by aligning CDR3 sequences to IMGT reference sequences. Each retained sequence needed at least a six-nucleotide match to both a V gene segment and a J gene segment. Rearrangements were called productive when the CDR3 lacked stop codons and stayed in frame with V and J; all others were non-productive. CDR3 was defined by IMGT convention, running from the second conserved V-encoded cysteine to the conserved J-encoded phenylalanine. In an earlier analysis of some 550 of the donors, sequences lacking an unambiguous match to a single V gene segment were excluded. An earlier analysis of 500 to 700 of the donors classified V segments as functional when productive rearrangements were above 56.7% and as segregating when the standard deviation between donors was above 5%. To diagnose cytomegalovirus status from the catalog of TCR beta chain sequences, a statistical classification framework was built. In a later analysis, TCR nucleotide sequences were compared against IMGT/GENE-DB human TR gene sequences so that V and J genes could be assigned. A later analysis assigned CDR3 sequences and most-parsimonious VDJ recombination scenarios with the TCRdist pipeline. A later analysis defined each TCR beta chain by its CDR3 amino acid sequence plus V-gene family, and excluded reads lacking a unique V-gene family. As a way to deal with suspected cross-contamination and a sequencing artifact, a later analysis dropped under 600 nucleotide sequences that were highly shared and had low generation probability. For each public chain, a later analysis derived a clonal expansion index from normalized ranks of inferred template counts within each repertoire. A later analysis computed generation probabilities with a VDJ recombination model fitted to out-of-frame rearrangements, and checked the results against IGoR. Hypergeometric tests were used in a later analysis to score TCR-TCR, TCR-HLA and TCR-CMV co-occurrence, with a repertoire-size bias correction applied to the TCR pairs. To estimate false discovery rates, a later analysis permuted the HLA or CMV assignments 20 times. In a later analysis, co-occurring TCRs were grouped using DBSCAN, and TCRdist sequence similarity was added for clustering within HLA-allele-positive subsets. Repertoires with fewer than 30,000 or more than 120,000 public chains were left out of co-occurrence clustering, as were a handful of repertoires with anomalous nucleotide sharing. TCRdb's version of the immuneACCESS table is confined to in-frame rearrangements and falls short of the full clone set. An unresolved V gene accounts for under half of the shortfall where checked; the remainder is of unknown origin. That table gives V, J and clone size, and the DNA gave D and trimming. The sample table contains some 140,000 clones; only one count was recorded for more than 75% of them. In total, the top ten clones hold about 3.1% of the sample.

V loses 4 bases, J loses 0 bases, and the germline ends lie 15 bases apart. The cysteine opens and the phenylalanine closes a CDR3 of 16 amino acids. Only CDR3 DNA is held: 48 bases, read in frame from base 1. Via the germline V gene, CDR1 is SGHDT and CDR2 YYEEEE. This TCR was sampled from a female donor in good health and CMV-seronegative. Input material: PBMCs. The chain joins TRBV5-6 to TRBJ2-3; D gene: possibly TRBD1, on 5 matching bases. The nucleotides read TGTGCCAGCAGCGCCTGGACATTGGCTAGCACAGATACGCAGTATTTT. Translated, it reads CASSAWTLASTDTQYF.